This TCR beta chain was sequenced for a study of CD4 T cell repertoires in COVID-19. The memory T cells were sequenced right after ex vivo isolation, without culture. Profiling relied on immunoSEQ multiplex PCR, and the TCRdb table lists in-frame clones only, not all of them. The sample lists about 75,000 clones; roughly 80% were seen once. About this clone: The target antigen is unknown.

Germline V gives CDR1 SGHNT, CDR2 YYREEE (reference sequence). The CDR3 runs 15 residues. V was trimmed by 0 bases and J by 8 bases, leaving 17 bases between them. Findings and caveats of the study: SARS-CoV and/or HKU1 spike cultures shared between about 6.5 and 25% of SARS-CoV-2 clonotypes.

This chain links TRBV5-4 with TRBJ1-2, with a tentative D call TRBD1 (5 bases). The TCR comes from a human donor who had COVID-19. Sequencing used CD4+ T cells from peripheral blood, obtained after recovery from COVID-19. The DNA of the CDR3 is TGTGCCAGCAGCTTGGTGGGGGTTGAGCTAAGGGGCTACACCTTC. Translated, it gives CASSLVGVELRGYTF.